A single sample gave rise to the 32 T cell receptor beta chains below, sequenced in a study of T cell clonotyping in hematopoietic cell transplantation. The data were produced by immunoSEQ multiplex PCR, yet TCRdb's version contains in-frame clones alone and is incomplete. There are 9,500 to 15,000 clones in the sample; roughly nine tenths occur only once, and 3.9% lies in the top ten. Sequenced: peripheral blood mononuclear cells. All receptors derive from a human donor who either received an allogeneic hematopoietic cell transplant for a myeloid malignancy or was a related donor (not recorded which). Some clones in this sample may be carry-over from other donors' samples.

The genes are TRBV5-1 and TRBJ2-3; 11 positions match TRBD2. This CDR3 spans 16 amino acids. CDR1 is SGHRS and CDR2 is YFSETQ in the germline V gene. The V gene end was trimmed by 3 bases and the J gene end by 2 bases; junction bases not matched to a gene: 5. The CDR3 DNA is TGCGCCAGCAGCTCCCGACTAGCGGGGCTCACAGATACGCAGTATTTT. Its protein product is CASSSRLAGLTDTQYF.

The table lists this clone with a few counts. The chain employs TRBV15 and TRBJ1-3; no clear D gene. Per germline, CDR1 LNHNV and CDR2 YYDKDF (reference sequence). The CDR3 runs to 12 residues. The V end was cut by 2 bases, the J end by 4 bases, with 3 bases between. CDR3 DNA sequence: TGTGCCACCAGCAGACGAGGAAACACCATATATTTT. Translating it yields CATSRRGNTIYF. Supplemented by reference TRBV15 and TRBJ1-3, the full variable domain reads DAMVIQNPRYQVTQFGKPVTLSCSQTLNHNVMYWYQQKSSQAPKLLFHYYDKDFNNEADTPDNFQSRRPNTSFCFLDIRSPGLGDTAMYLCATSRRGNTIYFGEGSWLTVV.

The chain is built from TRBV5-6 and TRBJ1-2; maybe TRBD1 (6 bases). The germline V and J ends were trimmed by 5 bases and 8 bases, with 19 bases remaining between them. CDR1 SGHDT and CDR2 YYEEEE come from the germline V gene. This CDR3 has 14 amino acids. CDR3 DNA sequence: TGTGCCAGCAGAGAGGGACATCAAGGAGAAGGCTACACCTTC. Translated: CASREGHQGEGYTF.

The gene calls are TRBV6-5 and TRBJ2-7, with 7 bases that match TRBD1. The CDR3 length is 12 residues. V shed 5 bases, J shed 6 bases, and the junction held 4 bases outside the gene matches. The germline gives CDR1 MNHEY, CDR2 SVGAGI. The CDR3 is CASSTTGVEQYF. The CDR3 region has the DNA TGTGCCAGCAGTACCACAGGGGTCGAGCAGTACTTC.

J is TRBJ1-6 and V is TRBV21-1; the table's D gene call, TRBD1, was not cross checked with the DNA. TRBV21-1 is a documented pseudogene. The CDR3 contains 17 residues. The CDR3 DNA reads as TGTGCCAGCAGCACCACCCGGGACAGGGGAGATAATTCACCCCTCCACTTT. Translation gives CASSTTRDRGDNSPLHF.

This chain joins TRBV6-5 and TRBJ2-7, with D perhaps TRBD2 (5 bases). V lost 2 bases and J lost 4, with 15 bases in between. Looked up from germline, CDR1 is MNHEY and CDR2 is SVGAGI. The CDR3 has 15 residues. The DNA of the CDR3 is TGTGCCAGCAGTTACCCGGAGGAAGGGTGTTACGAGCAGTACTTC. Translated: CASSYPEEGCYEQYF.

CDR3 bases: TGTGCCCTCGTGACGGGGGGCACCGGGGAGCTGTTTTTT. Translating gives CALVTGGTGELFF. The gene calls are TRBV2 and TRBJ2-2, with 7 bases matching TRBD2. Germline CDR1 is SNHLY and CDR2 is FYNNEI. This CDR3 spans 13 amino acids. The ends lost 11 bases at V and 4 bases at J; junction bases unmatched: 7.

The genes are TRBV6-4 and TRBJ2-2; D call uncertain. CDR3 size: 13 residues. CDR1 and CDR2 from the germline V gene are MRHNA and SNTAGT. Trimming left V 2 bases short and J 3 bases short, with 4 bases between. The CDR3 nucleotides are TGTGCCAGCAGTGACCGGGACACCGGGGAGCTGTTTTTT. Translation gives CASSDRDTGELFF.

The genes are TRBV6-1 and TRBJ2-3; 9 bases match TRBD2. Per the germline V gene, CDR1 is MNHNS and CDR2 is SASEGT. Trimming removed 2 bases from V and 4 bases from J; junction bases left unmatched: 4. The CDR3 sequence is 15 residues long. CDR3 in amino acids: CASSEMGGGADTQYF. The CDR3 nucleotides are TGTGCCAGCAGTGAAATGGGCGGGGGGGCAGATACGCAGTATTTT.

The chain has TRBV30 and TRBJ1-1; possible D gene TRBD1, 5 bases. Germline V lookup: CDR1 GTSNPN, CDR2 SVGIG (reference sequence). V was shortened by 4 bases and J by 1 base, with 10 bases between the two germline ends. This CDR3 is built from 13 residues. The DNA for the CDR3 is TGTGCCTGGACTCCGGGGACGAACACTGAAGCTTTCTTT. It yields the protein CAWTPGTNTEAFF.

The rearrangement uses TRBV5-1 and TRBJ2-5, with 7 bases matching TRBD2. The V gene's germline CDR1 is SGHRS and CDR2 YFSETQ. Trimming at V came to 1 base and at J to 1 base, leaving 19 bases not matched to a gene. This CDR3 is 20 amino acids long. The CDR3 bases are TGCGCCAGCAGCTTGATCAGGGAGGGTAGCGTAGACGTTCCCCAAGAGACCCAGTACTTC. This gives the protein CASSLIREGSVDVPQETQYF.

J is TRBJ2-7 and V is TRBV11-2, with 10 nucleotides matching TRBD2. J gave up 4 bases and V 0 bases, and 3 bases lay outside the gene matches. The CDR3 length is 15 residues. Germline V CDR1 and CDR2: SGHAT, FQNNGV. The DNA for the CDR3 is TGTGCCAGCAGCTTAGAGAAGCGGGGGGGGTACGAGCAGTACTTC. Translated: CASSLEKRGGYEQYF.

The chain is built from TRBV27 and TRBJ2-7; D could derive from TRBD1 or TRBD2 (5 bases each). The CDR3 contains 14 residues. Germline V gene data show CDR1 as MNHEY and CDR2 as SMNVEV (reference sequence). V was pared by 5 bases and J by 1 base, with 12 bases between. CDR3 region: CASSAWDGSYEQYF. CDR3 nucleotides: TGTGCCAGCAGTGCCTGGGACGGGTCCTACGAGCAGTACTTC.

This clone was observed once. This chain links TRBV7-9 with TRBJ2-1; D possibly corresponds to TRBD1 (6 bases). Trimming removed 5 bases from V and 7 bases from J, with 18 bases in between. The germline gives CDR1 SEHNR, CDR2 FQNEAQ (reference sequence). CDR3 length equals 15 residues. The CDR3 bases are TGTGCCAGCAGCCATACAGGGTTTGGTGGGAATGAGCAGTTCTTC. It yields the protein CASSHTGFGGNEQFF.

The genes are TRBV7-6 and TRBJ2-1; TRBD2 matches 12 bases. CDR1 and CDR2 (germline): SGHVS, FNYEAQ. CDR3 length equals 17 residues. J was trimmed by 8 bases and V by 2 bases; bases with no gene match: 10. Here the CDR3 reads CASSLLRASGGAHEQFF. The CDR3 bases are TGTGCCAGCAGCTTATTAAGGGCTAGCGGGGGGGCCCATGAGCAGTTCTTC.

The chain employs TRBV5-1 and TRBJ2-3; no clear D gene. Germline values: CDR1 SGHRS, CDR2 YFSETQ. Trimming pared 3 bases from V and 5 bases from J, leaving 7 bases between. The CDR3 length is 12 residues. The CDR3 nucleotides are TGCGCCAGCAGCTCATCCAGAGATACGCAGTATTTT. Translated, it gives CASSSSRDTQYF.

V gene TRBV5-1 combines with J gene TRBJ1-2, with TRBD1 matching 8 bases. Germline CDR1 SGHRS, CDR2 YFSETQ. V gave up 3 bases and J gave up 1 base; unmatched junction bases: 8. The CDR3 totals 16 residues. The CDR3 loop reads CASSSGGQEVNYGYTF. CDR3 DNA: TGCGCCAGCAGCTCGGGGGGACAGGAGGTTAACTATGGCTACACCTTC.

J is TRBJ1-5 and V is TRBV5-5; D is unresolved. The CDR3 is 14 residues long. Per germline, CDR1 SGHKS and CDR2 YYEKEE (reference sequence). Trimming took 6 bases from V and 2 from J, leaving 12 bases between them. The CDR3 here is CASNFGVGNQPQHF. For the CDR3, the DNA is TGTGCCAGCAACTTCGGAGTGGGCAATCAGCCCCAGCATTTT.

The chain employs TRBV5-1 and TRBJ2-2; 10 bases match TRBD2. Trimming removed 2 bases from V and 7 bases from J; junction bases left unmatched: 14. The germline gives CDR1 SGHRS, CDR2 YFSETQ. The CDR3 spans 18 residues. CDR3 sequence (DNA): TGCGCCAGCAGCTTTTCCCCTAGCGGGGGTTCCTTGGGCGGGGAGCTGTTTTTT. It specifies CASSFSPSGGSLGGELFF.

The chain links TRBV30 to TRBJ2-1; D is uncertain. The germline V gene encodes CDR1 GTSNPN and CDR2 SVGIG (reference sequence). The CDR3 is 12 amino acids. V lost 2 bases, J lost 8 bases, and 10 bases lay in between. CDR3 loop: CAWSPGWDEQFF. The CDR3, as DNA: TGTGCCTGGAGTCCGGGCTGGGATGAGCAGTTCTTC.

The chain combines TRBV21-1 with TRBJ1-2. TRBV21-1 is described as a pseudogene. The CDR3 contains 10 residues. DNA for the CDR3: TGTGCCAGCAGCAAAGCAGAAGGATTATTC. Encoded protein: CASSKAEGLF.

The rearrangement joins TRBV6-5 to TRBJ1-4; no reliable D call. V was cut by 0 bases and J by 2 bases, with 7 bases left in between. The CDR3 length is 15 residues. Germline V gives CDR1 MNHEY, CDR2 SVGAGI. The CDR3 nucleotides are TGTGCCAGCAGTTACTCGCAGGTCACTAATGAAAAACTGTTTTTT. This codes for CASSYSQVTNEKLFF.

This clone is categorized as medium-sized. The genes are TRBV10-3 and TRBJ1-4; D not resolved. The V and J ends lost 0 bases and 5 bases respectively, with 13 bases between them. The CDR3 extends over 16 amino acids. Germline V lookup: CDR1 ENHRY, CDR2 SYGVKD. The CDR3: CAISESRPRGNEKLFF. The CDR3 region has the DNA TGTGCCATCAGTGAGTCGAGACCTCGCGGGAATGAAAAACTGTTTTTT.

This rearrangement joins TRBV19 to TRBJ1-1, with a weak D call TRBD1 (5 bases). CDR1 and CDR2 from the germline V gene are LNHDA and SQIVND (reference sequence). The CDR3 loop spans 14 amino acids. V dropped 6 bases and J dropped 3 bases, with 14 bases sitting between them. In nucleotides, the CDR3 is TGTGCCAGTAGCCTGGTGGGGCGCGACACTGAAGCTTTCTTT. It encodes CASSLVGRDTEAFF.

The CDR3 sequence: CASSQRQVGETQYF. The DNA of the CDR3 is TGTGCCAGCAGCCAACGGCAGGTCGGAGAGACCCAGTACTTC. This sequence joins TRBV14 and TRBJ2-5, with D unclear. The germline CDR1 and CDR2 sequences are SGHDN and FVKESK. The CDR3 runs 14 residues. V was pared by 2 bases and J by 4 bases, with 11 bases between.

The chain has TRBV29-1 and TRBJ2-2, with 8 bases that match TRBD1. Germline CDR1 is SQVTM and CDR2 is ANQGSEA. Germline trimming cut 6 bases from V and 6 bases from J; bases unmatched to any gene: 12. This CDR3 is 15 amino acids long. CDR3 region: CSVAGTGRIAGELFF. DNA of the CDR3: TGCAGCGTGGCCGGGACAGGAAGGATCGCCGGGGAGCTGTTTTTT.

In DNA form, the CDR3 reads TGCAGTGTGAGGTGGGGCAATGAGCAGTTCTTC. Residues: CSVRWGNEQFF. The chain uses TRBV20-1 and TRBJ2-1; no definite D call. Trimming removed 7 bases from V and 6 bases from J, with 10 bases in between. CDR1 is DFQATT and CDR2 is SNEGSKA in the germline V gene (reference sequence). The CDR3 totals 11 residues.

This chain connects TRBV11-2 to TRBJ1-1; 8 nucleotides line up with TRBD1. Germline loops: CDR1 SGHAT, CDR2 FQNNGV. The CDR3 is made up of 14 amino acids. Germline trimming cut 6 bases from V and 6 bases from J; bases unmatched to any gene: 9. CDR3 residues: CASRSRQGLSEAFF. CDR3 DNA: TGTGCCAGCAGATCCCGACAGGGGTTGTCTGAAGCTTTCTTT. Full variable domain (rest looked up from reference TRBV11-2 and TRBJ1-1): EAGVAQSPRYKIIEKRQSVAFWCNPISGHATLYWYQQILGQGPKLLIQFQNNGVVDDSQLPKDRFSAERLKGVDSTLKIQPAKLEDSAVYLCASRSRQGLSEAFFGQGTRLTVV.

This chain connects TRBV6-1 to TRBJ1-6; 9 bases are a match to TRBD1. Germline loops: CDR1 MNHNS, CDR2 SASEGT. With 6 bases clipped from V and 10 bases from J, the junction kept 10 bases outside the gene matches. The CDR3 consists of 15 residues. The CDR3 reads CASRDRGAPGSPLHF. CDR3 in DNA: TGTGCCAGCAGGGACAGGGGCGCCCCGGGGTCACCCCTCCACTTT.

The count of this clone is one. The rearrangement links TRBV10-3 to TRBJ1-2; D call uncertain. Germline CDR1 ENHRY, CDR2 SYGVKD. The CDR3 extends over 12 amino acids. Deletions cut 10 bases from V and 6 bases from J, with 15 bases between. CDR3 in DNA: TGTGCCACAGAGGACTGGGCACATGGCTACACCTTC. Translating gives CATEDWAHGYTF.

The chain combines TRBV2 with TRBJ2-7; a weak D match, TRBD2 (6 bases). The germline gives CDR1 SNHLY, CDR2 FYNNEI. V was clipped by 6 bases and J by 7 bases, with 13 bases between them. The CDR3 runs to 12 residues. The CDR3 DNA sequence: TGTGCCAGCAGGGCCGATGGGGGGGAGCAGTACTTC. Protein product: CASRADGGEQYF.

The rearrangement links TRBV9 to TRBJ2-6; D might be TRBD2 (5 bases). CDR1 and CDR2 from the germline V gene are SGDLS and YYNGEE. V lost 0 bases, J lost 1 base, and 5 bases lay in between. This CDR3 is built from 15 residues. The CDR3 loop reads CASSVGTSGANVLTF. The DNA of the CDR3 is TGTGCCAGCAGCGTAGGGACTTCTGGGGCCAACGTCCTGACTTTC.